These 13 T cell receptor beta chains were sequenced from one sample in a study of OX40 agonist ivuxolimab in advanced cancers. Sequenced by immunoSEQ multiplex PCR; TCRdb stores in-frame clones only, minus some. The sample lists about 38,000 clones; over 80% were seen once. Source: CD4+ or CD8+ T cells sorted from blood, taken in a trial of the OX40 agonist ivuxolimab. The origin of the receptors is an adult with an advanced solid tumor such as melanoma, head and neck, liver or kidney cancer.

The chain couples TRBV5-1 to TRBJ2-5; 14 bases align to TRBD2. After removal of 4 bases from V and 5 bases from J, the junction contained 4 bases not matched to a gene. CDR3 length: 15 amino acids. Germline V gene lookup returns CDR1 SGHRS and CDR2 YFSETQ. The CDR3 reads CASSTGLAGAETQYF. DNA of the CDR3: TGCGCCAGCAGCACGGGACTAGCGGGAGCGGAGACCCAGTACTTC.

Only one count was recorded for this clone. The CDR3 coding sequence is TGTGCCTGGAGTCTGGCAGATACGCAGTATTTT. Protein sequence: CAWSLADTQYF. This sequence joins TRBV30 and TRBJ2-3; D remains ambiguous. The CDR3 is 11 residues long. V lost 2 bases and J lost 4, with 4 bases in between. The germline V gene encodes CDR1 GTSNPN and CDR2 SVGIG (reference sequence).

The chain links TRBV19 to TRBJ2-7; D gene uncertain. Germline CDR1 reads LNHDA; CDR2 reads SQIVND (reference sequence). V dropped 10 bases and J dropped 0 bases, with 16 bases sitting between them. This CDR3 comprises 14 residues. The CDR3 reads CATSLMLSSYEQYF. Written as DNA, the CDR3 is TGTGCCACCTCTCTGATGTTAAGCTCCTACGAGCAGTACTTC.

The chain uses TRBV2 and TRBJ1-5; TRBD1 matches at 8 bases. Unmatched junction bases numbered 3, after V lost 5 bases and J lost 0 bases. Per the germline V gene, CDR1 is SNHLY and CDR2 is FYNNEI. The CDR3 spans 15 residues. As DNA, the CDR3 is TGTGCCAGCAGTACGGGACAGGTTAGCAATCAGCCCCAGCATTTT. Its translation is CASSTGQVSNQPQHF.

The V and J genes are TRBV30 and TRBJ1-5; D remains ambiguous. Germline CDR1 is GTSNPN and CDR2 is SVGIG (reference sequence). Trimming removed 2 bases from V and 2 bases from J, with 13 bases in between. CDR3 length equals 15 residues. The CDR3 region is CAWSFPGRRNQPQHF. As DNA, the CDR3 is TGTGCCTGGAGTTTTCCCGGGAGGCGCAATCAGCCCCAGCATTTT.

The rearrangement uses TRBV5-4 and TRBJ2-3; 11 bases agree with TRBD2. This CDR3 has 16 amino acids. With 4 bases clipped from V and 0 bases from J, the junction kept 4 bases outside the gene matches. CDR1 and CDR2 (germline): SGHNT, YYREEE (reference sequence). CDR3 nucleotides: TGTGCCAGCAGCGGAAGACTAGCGGGAAGCACAGATACGCAGTATTTT. As protein: CASSGRLAGSTDTQYF.

The V gene is TRBV28, the J gene TRBJ1-2; a weak D match, TRBD1 (5 bases). Germline V CDR1 and CDR2: MDHEN, SYDVKM. Trimming left V 7 bases short and J 3 bases short, with 21 bases between. This CDR3 is 16 amino acids long. In nucleotides, the CDR3 is TGTGCCAGCATCACCGGTGGGGCAGGGTTAGACTATGGCTACACCTTC. Translation: CASITGGAGLDYGYTF.

The rearrangement joins TRBV29-1 to TRBJ2-2; 11 bases fit TRBD2. The CDR3 extends over 15 amino acids. From germline, CDR1 is SQVTM and CDR2 ANQGSEA. Trimming removed 2 bases from V and 7 bases from J; junction bases left unmatched: 6. In nucleotides, the CDR3 is TGCAGCGTTGAATTTTATGGGACTAGCGGCGGGGAGCTGTTTTTT. Protein: CSVEFYGTSGGELFF.

The chain carries TRBV19 and TRBJ2-3, with D perhaps being TRBD1 or TRBD2 (5 bases each). Trimming left V 6 bases short and J 2 bases short, with 18 bases between. This CDR3 region has 16 residues. Germline assignment: CDR1 LNHDA and CDR2 SQIVND (reference sequence). The DNA of the CDR3 is TGTGCCAGTAGAACCCTGGGGGAAGAGGTCACAGATACGCAGTATTTT. This translates into CASRTLGEEVTDTQYF.

V gene TRBV30 combines with J gene TRBJ2-7, with 7 nucleotides matching TRBD2. Trimming removed 1 base from V and 2 bases from J; junction bases left unmatched: 5. Germline CDR1 is GTSNPN and CDR2 is SVGIG (reference sequence). CDR3 size: 14 residues. The CDR3, as DNA: TGTGCCTGGAGTGAAACGGGAGGAGCCTACGAGCAGTACTTC. Encoded protein: CAWSETGGAYEQYF.

The V call is TRBV2, the J call TRBJ2-1, with D possibly TRBD2 on 6 matching bases. V was clipped by 2 bases and J by 0 bases, with 11 bases between them. Germline V CDR1 and CDR2: SNHLY, FYNNEI. The CDR3 totals 16 residues. The CDR3 loop reads CASSETGVGSYNEQFF. The CDR3 DNA reads as TGTGCCAGCAGTGAAACGGGAGTGGGCTCCTACAATGAGCAGTTCTTC. Filled out from reference TRBV2 and TRBJ2-1, the complete variable domain reads EPEVTQTPSHQVTQMGQEVILRCVPISNHLYFYWYRQILGQKVEFLVSFYNNEISEKSEIFDDQFSVERPDGSNFTLKIRSTKLEDSAMYFCASSETGVGSYNEQFFGPGTRLTVL.

The rearrangement joins TRBV9 to TRBJ2-7, with a weak D call TRBD2 (7 bases). This CDR3 is 15 amino acids long. In germline, CDR1 is SGDLS, CDR2 YYNGEE. V lost 4 bases, J lost 2 bases, and 16 bases lay in between. The CDR3 nucleotides are TGTGCCAGCAGCCGCGGGGGCCTGTCTACCTACGAGCAGTACTTC. Encoded protein: CASSRGGLSTYEQYF.

J is TRBJ2-7 and V is TRBV5-5; the D call may be TRBD1 or TRBD2 (5 bases each). The CDR3 spans 12 residues. The germline gives CDR1 SGHKS, CDR2 YYEKEE (reference sequence). The V end was cut by 1 base, the J end by 7 bases, with 9 bases between. The CDR3 DNA sequence: TGTGCCAGCAGCTTGCCGAGGGGTGAGCAGTACTTC. This translates into CASSLPRGEQYF.